A selection of T cell receptor beta chains follows, all from one sample in a study of T cell responses to AZD1222 COVID-19 vaccine. This table comes from immunoSEQ multiplex PCR, and its TCRdb copy is limited to in-frame clones, with some not included. This table has some 200,000 clones, around 93% appearing once. The specimen comprised peripheral blood, sampled 28 days after the second AZD1222 dose. The receptors here all came from an adult who received the AZD1222 COVID-19 vaccine. Both conserved end residues are part of each CDR3. Each record gives: clone size, J gene, D gene, V gene, CDR3 protein, CDR3 DNA. A D gene is named only where the DNA matches it firmly. Rows may omit the clone size; those that give it use once, few, many or a size class.

size: NA
J: TRBJ2-5
D: NA
V: TRBV6-6
CDR3: CASTLYGETQYF
DNA: TGTGCCAGCACCCTTTATGGAGAGACCCAGTACTTC

size: NA
J: TRBJ1-4
D: TRBD1
V: TRBV5-1
CDR3: CASSYGTGLEKLFF
DNA: TGCGCCAGCAGCTACGGGACAGGGCTTGAAAAACTGTTTTTT

size: few
J: TRBJ2-2
D: TRBD1
V: TRBV7-9
CDR3: CASSDRGQTGELFF
DNA: TGTGCCAGCAGCGACAGGGGGCAGACCGGGGAGCTGTTTTTT

size: NA
J: TRBJ2-7
D: NA
V: TRBV7-6
CDR3: CASSQGRDGSYEQYF
DNA: TGTGCCAGCAGCCAGGGCCGGGACGGTTCCTACGAGCAGTACTTC

size: NA
J: TRBJ1-5
D: NA
V: TRBV19
CDR3: CASSIGGGGQPQHF
DNA: TGTGCCAGTAGTATTGGAGGCGGGGGTCAGCCCCAGCATTTT

size: NA
J: TRBJ2-7
D: NA
V: TRBV11-2
CDR3: CASSLVSLYEQYF
DNA: TGTGCCAGCAGCTTAGTTTCTCTCTACGAGCAGTACTTC

size: NA
J: TRBJ1-1
D: NA
V: TRBV5-1
CDR3: CASIGIENTEAFF
DNA: TGCGCCAGCATTGGAATAGAGAACACTGAAGCTTTCTTT

size: NA
J: TRBJ1-5
D: NA
V: TRBV27
CDR3: CASSLTGQPQHF
DNA: TGTGCCAGCAGCCTGACAGGTCAGCCCCAGCATTTT

size: NA
J: TRBJ1-6
D: NA
V: TRBV21-1
CDR3: CASSKGSSPLHF
DNA: TGTGCCAGCAGCAAAGGTAGTTCACCCCTCCACTTT

size: NA
J: TRBJ2-5
D: NA
V: TRBV10-3
CDR3: CAISEGEETQYF
DNA: TGTGCCATCAGTGAGGGCGAAGAGACCCAGTACTTC

size: NA
J: TRBJ2-5
D: NA
V: TRBV5-1
CDR3: CASSFAGQQETQYF
DNA: TGCGCCAGCAGCTTTGCAGGGCAACAAGAGACCCAGTACTTC

size: NA
J: TRBJ1-1
D: NA
V: TRBV6-1
CDR3: CASSYSREAFF
DNA: TGTGCCAGCAGTTATTCCCGTGAAGCTTTCTTT

size: NA
J: TRBJ1-3
D: NA
V: TRBV2
CDR3: CASTPPGDPYTSGNTIYF
DNA: TGTGCCAGCACCCCTCCGGGCGACCCCTACACTTCTGGAAACACCATATATTTT

size: NA
J: TRBJ1-2
D: NA
V: TRBV20-1
CDR3: CSAPPVQGYTF
DNA: TGCAGTGCCCCCCCGGTACAGGGCTACACCTTC

size: once
J: TRBJ1-5
D: NA
V: TRBV15
CDR3: CATSRYQGTNQPQHF
DNA: TGTGCCACCAGCAGATATCAGGGGACTAATCAGCCCCAGCATTTT

size: NA
J: TRBJ1-2
D: NA
V: TRBV27
CDR3: CASSDFRGYGYTF
DNA: TGTGCCAGCAGTGACTTCCGGGGCTATGGCTACACCTTC

size: once
J: TRBJ1-3
D: NA
V: TRBV9
CDR3: CASSAPPGSGNTIYF
DNA: TGTGCCAGCAGCGCCCCTCCGGGGTCTGGAAACACCATATATTTT

size: NA
J: TRBJ2-3
D: TRBD1
V: TRBV9
CDR3: CASSALTGRSGTDTQYF
DNA: TGTGCCAGCAGCGCACTGACAGGGAGATCTGGCACAGATACGCAGTATTTT

size: NA
J: TRBJ1-5
D: NA
V: TRBV28
CDR3: CASSFSGSNQPQHF
DNA: TGTGCCAGCAGTTTCTCAGGTAGCAATCAGCCCCAGCATTTT

size: NA
J: TRBJ2-1
D: NA
V: TRBV6-2/TRBV6-3
CDR3: CASSLNTYVSSYNEQFF
DNA: TGTGCCAGCAGTTTAAATACCTATGTAAGCTCCTACAATGAGCAGTTCTTC

size: NA
J: TRBJ1-1
D: NA
V: TRBV10-3
CDR3: CAISGLGGSGTEAFF
DNA: TGTGCCATCAGTGGCCTCGGGGGGTCGGGGACTGAAGCTTTCTTT

size: NA
J: TRBJ2-1
D: NA
V: TRBV7-7
CDR3: CASSLLVGAGDEQFF
DNA: TGTGCCAGCAGCTTATTGGTGGGGGCAGGGGATGAGCAGTTCTTC

size: few
J: TRBJ1-4
D: NA
V: TRBV5-5
CDR3: CASSGDLNEKLFF
DNA: TGTGCCAGCAGCGGGGATCTTAATGAAAAACTGTTTTTT

size: NA
J: TRBJ2-7
D: NA
V: TRBV6-5
CDR3: CASSHHYEQYF
DNA: TGTGCCAGCAGTCACCACTACGAGCAGTACTTC

size: once
J: TRBJ2-1
D: TRBD1
V: TRBV7-2
CDR3: CASSFTGQGFNEQFF
DNA: TGTGCCAGCAGCTTTACGGGACAGGGGTTTAATGAGCAGTTCTTC

size: once
J: TRBJ1-1
D: NA
V: TRBV21-1
CDR3: CASRISTGENTEAFF
DNA: TGTGCCAGCAGGATCTCGACAGGGGAAAATACTGAAGCTTTCTTT

size: NA
J: TRBJ1-6
D: NA
V: TRBV6-5
CDR3: CASSYSGRSYNSPLHF
DNA: TGTGCCAGCAGTTACTCAGGGCGGTCCTATAATTCACCCCTCCACTTT

size: NA
J: TRBJ2-2
D: NA
V: TRBV3-1/TRBV3-2
CDR3: CASSRSGHTGELFF
DNA: TGTGCCAGCAGCCGTAGCGGACACACCGGGGAGCTGTTTTTT

size: NA
J: TRBJ1-5
D: NA
V: TRBV27
CDR3: CASSRWGTNQPQHF
DNA: TGTGCCAGCAGTCGATGGGGCACCAATCAGCCCCAGCATTTT

size: NA
J: TRBJ1-5
D: NA
V: TRBV6-2/TRBV6-3
CDR3: CASSPNRGGSNQPQHF
DNA: TGTGCCAGCAGCCCGAACCGGGGGGGCTCCAATCAGCCCCAGCATTTT

size: NA
J: TRBJ1-1
D: NA
V: TRBV27
CDR3: CASTRGTGNTEAFF
DNA: TGTGCCAGCACCCGGGGGACTGGGAACACTGAAGCTTTCTTT

size: NA
J: TRBJ1-1
D: NA
V: TRBV11-2
CDR3: CASSFKMNTEAFF
DNA: TGTGCCAGCAGCTTTAAGATGAACACTGAAGCTTTCTTT

size: NA
J: TRBJ2-2
D: NA
V: TRBV27
CDR3: CASSLIRSTGELFF
DNA: TGTGCCAGCAGTTTAATACGGTCCACCGGGGAGCTGTTTTTT

size: NA
J: TRBJ1-3
D: TRBD1
V: TRBV7-8
CDR3: CASSPTNRGAGNTIYF
DNA: TGTGCCAGCAGCCCAACTAACAGGGGTGCTGGAAACACCATATATTTT

size: NA
J: TRBJ2-7
D: NA
V: TRBV2
CDR3: CASSHPGHKTYEQYF
DNA: TGTGCCAGCAGCCACCCGGGACACAAGACCTACGAGCAGTACTTC

size: NA
J: TRBJ1-4
D: NA
V: TRBV5-5
CDR3: CASSFGAPTTNEKLFF
DNA: TGTGCCAGCAGCTTTGGGGCTCCCACAACTAATGAAAAACTGTTTTTT

size: few
J: TRBJ1-4
D: NA
V: TRBV6-6
CDR3: CASSRRQLAGGSQGKLFF
DNA: TGTGCCAGCAGTCGACGCCAGTTGGCGGGGGGCAGTCAGGGAAAACTGTTTTTT

size: NA
J: TRBJ2-1
D: TRBD2
V: TRBV9
CDR3: CASSVDSRGGSYNEQFF
DNA: TGCGCCAGCAGCGTGGACAGCCGGGGGGGCTCCTACAATGAGCAGTTCTTC

size: NA
J: TRBJ2-2
D: NA
V: TRBV2
CDR3: CASRGYGSSGELFF
DNA: TGTGCCAGCAGGGGGTATGGTAGCTCCGGGGAGCTGTTTTTT

size: NA
J: TRBJ1-5
D: TRBD1
V: TRBV19
CDR3: CASSKGTGIHSNQPQHF
DNA: TGTGCCAGTAGTAAGGGGACAGGGATCCATAGCAATCAGCCCCAGCATTTT

size: NA
J: TRBJ1-3
D: TRBD1
V: TRBV27
CDR3: CASSPLTGDFLPGGNTIYF
DNA: TGTGCCAGCAGTCCCCTGACAGGGGATTTTCTCCCGGGAGGAAACACCATATATTTT

size: NA
J: TRBJ1-2
D: TRBD1
V: TRBV27
CDR3: CARKTGEQNYGYTF
DNA: TGTGCCAGGAAAACAGGGGAACAGAACTATGGCTACACCTTC

size: NA
J: TRBJ2-2
D: NA
V: TRBV7-9
CDR3: CASSLEGHPLNTGELFF
DNA: TGTGCCAGCAGCTTAGAGGGACATCCCCTTAACACCGGGGAGCTGTTTTTT

size: NA
J: TRBJ1-1
D: NA
V: TRBV7-9
CDR3: CASSLVTGQNTEAFF
DNA: TGTGCCAGCAGCTTAGTGACGGGCCAGAACACTGAAGCTTTCTTT

size: NA
J: TRBJ2-3
D: TRBD2
V: TRBV20-1
CDR3: CSASIGGGTDTQYF
DNA: TGCAGTGCTAGTATCGGGGGGGGAACAGATACGCAGTATTTT

size: NA
J: TRBJ2-5
D: NA
V: TRBV6-5
CDR3: CASSYAGYQETQYF
DNA: TGTGCCAGCAGTTACGCAGGGTACCAAGAGACCCAGTACTTC

size: NA
J: TRBJ2-2
D: NA
V: TRBV12-5
CDR3: CASGLVRVGSNTGELFF
DNA: TGTGCTAGTGGTTTGGTACGGGTAGGGTCGAACACCGGGGAGCTGTTTTTT

size: NA
J: TRBJ2-3
D: NA
V: TRBV7-9
CDR3: CASSLRQIVQYF
DNA: TGTGCCAGCAGCTTGAGGCAAATCGTACAGTATTTT

size: NA
J: TRBJ1-5
D: NA
V: TRBV21-1
CDR3: CASNGQPQHF
DNA: TGTGCCAGCAACGGCCAGCCCCAGCATTTT

size: NA
J: TRBJ1-2
D: TRBD1
V: TRBV28
CDR3: CASRPGTANYGYTF
DNA: TGTGCCAGCAGACCCGGGACAGCCAACTATGGCTACACCTTC

size: NA
J: TRBJ1-2
D: NA
V: TRBV20-1
CDR3: CSAPSGGYTF
DNA: TGCAGTGCTCCGTCAGGTGGCTACACCTTC

size: NA
J: TRBJ1-2
D: TRBD1
V: TRBV5-1
CDR3: CASSFRGTDYGYTF
DNA: TGCGCCAGCAGCTTCAGGGGGACCGACTATGGCTACACCTTC

size: NA
J: TRBJ1-6
D: TRBD1
V: TRBV3-1/TRBV3-2
CDR3: CASSQGGQGNSPLHF
DNA: TGTGCCAGCAGCCAAGGGGGACAGGGAAACTCACCCCTCCACTTT

size: NA
J: TRBJ1-6
D: TRBD1
V: TRBV14
CDR3: CASSQSGGNSPLHF
DNA: TGTGCCAGCAGCCAATCAGGGGGGAATTCACCCCTCCACTTT

size: NA
J: TRBJ2-1
D: NA
V: TRBV11-2
CDR3: CASSLGRGQRSYNEQFF
DNA: TGTGCCAGCAGCTTAGGACGGGGGCAAAGGTCCTACAATGAGCAGTTCTTC

size: NA
J: TRBJ2-7
D: NA
V: TRBV6-2/TRBV6-3
CDR3: CASSPRWDEQYF
DNA: TGTGCCAGCAGCCCTCGATGGGACGAGCAGTACTTC

size: NA
J: TRBJ1-1
D: NA
V: TRBV12-3/TRBV12-4
CDR3: CASSWGVEAFF
DNA: TGTGCCAGCAGTTGGGGGGTTGAAGCTTTCTTT

size: NA
J: TRBJ2-1
D: NA
V: TRBV5-1
CDR3: CASSSRASGEQFF
DNA: TGCGCCAGCAGCTCGAGAGCCTCCGGTGAGCAGTTCTTC

size: NA
J: TRBJ2-1
D: NA
V: TRBV2
CDR3: CASNPGQYFNEQFF
DNA: TGTGCCAGCAATCCCGGACAGTATTTCAATGAGCAGTTCTTC